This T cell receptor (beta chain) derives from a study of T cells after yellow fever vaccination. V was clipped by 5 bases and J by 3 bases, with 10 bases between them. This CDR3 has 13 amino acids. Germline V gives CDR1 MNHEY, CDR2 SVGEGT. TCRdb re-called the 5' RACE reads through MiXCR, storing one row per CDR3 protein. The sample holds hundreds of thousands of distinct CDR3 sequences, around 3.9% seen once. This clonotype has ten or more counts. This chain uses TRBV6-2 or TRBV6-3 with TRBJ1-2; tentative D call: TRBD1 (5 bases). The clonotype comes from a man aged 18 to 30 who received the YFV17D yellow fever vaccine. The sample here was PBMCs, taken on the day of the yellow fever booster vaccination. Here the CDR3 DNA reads TGTGCCAGCAGTGCCGGGACCTACTATGGCTACACCTTC. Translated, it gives CASSAGTYYGYTF.